The T cell receptor (beta chain) described here comes from a study of blood T cell repertoires in COVID-19. Turning to the study itself: Sources were T cells, B-cell-depleted T cells, or PBMCs; the material itself was cDNA or gDNA.

As originally analysed: Reference gene primers were amplified, and this amplification served to estimate nucleated cell counts. Sequenced by immunoSEQ multiplex PCR; TCRdb stores in-frame clones only, minus some. V and J calls and clone size are copied from that table; D and trimming were computed from the DNA. This table holds 350,000 to 400,000 clones, 88% found once. The CDR3 extends over 13 amino acids. V trimming: 6 bases; J trimming: 9 bases; junction bases outside the gene matches: 5. Germline V gives CDR1 SNHLY, CDR2 FYNNEI. This clone was recorded a few times. Donors of Cohort 3 who recovered were those that had two negative PCRs, clearance, or symptom resolution.

This TCR was sampled from a woman younger than 30 who had recovered from COVID-19. The sample consisted of PBMCs or T cells enriched from blood (not recorded which). The rearrangement joins TRBV2 to TRBJ1-6, with TRBD1 identical over 7 bases. CDR3: CASRFAGGSPLHF. The CDR3, as DNA: TGTGCCAGCAGGTTTGCAGGGGGTTCACCCCTCCACTTT.